This T cell receptor beta chain was observed in a study of PD-1 blockade in classical Hodgkin lymphoma. Autologous stem cell transplantation was followed by relapse in every patient, and brentuximab vedotin exposure varied. After removal of 6 bases from V and 5 bases from J, the junction contained 4 bases not matched to a gene. Per germline, CDR1 MNHEY and CDR2 SVGAGI. The CDR3 extends over 14 amino acids. Using immunoSEQ multiplex PCR, the repertoire was profiled, and TCRdb retains in-frame clones only, with some absent. This sample carries 41,000 or so clones, roughly three quarters of them seen once, and the ten largest clones take 20% to 25%. Study observations and caveats: Exclusion removed patients who began nivolumab under 1 year after ASCT. According to reports, newly diagnosed patients had lower baseline TCR diversity than healthy donors, and relapsed/refractory patients had lower baseline TCR diversity still. Repertoires differed for reasons still undefined, possibly disease activity or prior therapy. At C4D1, TCR diversity had climbed significantly for CD4+ cells, though not for CD8+ cells.

Of note for this clone: No antigen is known for it.

This TCR derives from a human donor with classical Hodgkin lymphoma. The rearrangement uses TRBV6-5 and TRBJ1-6; 7 nucleotides align to TRBD1. Sequencing used peripheral blood mononuclear cells (PBMCs), obtained at baseline. The CDR3, as DNA: TGTGCCAGCAGACCCGGGACAGATAATTCACCCCTCCACTTT. This translates into CASRPGTDNSPLHF.